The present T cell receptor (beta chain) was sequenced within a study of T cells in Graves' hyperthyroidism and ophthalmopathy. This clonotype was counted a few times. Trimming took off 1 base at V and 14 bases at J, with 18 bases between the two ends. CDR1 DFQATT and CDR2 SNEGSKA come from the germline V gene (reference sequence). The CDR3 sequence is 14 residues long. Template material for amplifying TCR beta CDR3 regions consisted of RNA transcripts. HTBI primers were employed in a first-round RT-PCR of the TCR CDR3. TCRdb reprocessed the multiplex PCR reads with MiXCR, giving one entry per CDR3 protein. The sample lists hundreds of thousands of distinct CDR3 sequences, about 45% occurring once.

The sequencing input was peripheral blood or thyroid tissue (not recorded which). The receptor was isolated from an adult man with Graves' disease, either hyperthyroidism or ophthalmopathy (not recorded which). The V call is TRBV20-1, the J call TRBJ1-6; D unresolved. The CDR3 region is CSARGRGPYKSLHF. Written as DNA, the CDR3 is TGCAGTGCTAGAGGTCGCGGGCCTTACAAATCCCTCCACTTT.